What follows are 32 T cell receptor beta chains derived from one specimen sequenced in a study of tumor and adjacent non-tumor tissue in lung cancer. TCRbeta libraries were built with three rounds of nested PCR, modified from ARM-PCR. TCRdb re-called the multiplex PCR reads with MiXCR, one entry per CDR3 protein. The table records tens of thousands of distinct CDR3 sequences, over 70% of them present only once. RNA was extracted from bulk tissue without any cell sorting. Source material: lung tumor tissue. The receptors stem from a woman between 45 and 65 years old with non-small cell lung cancer.

About this clonotype: Relative to the germline gene, one junction end is altered; a read error may explain this. CDR3 in amino acids: CASSLEGMIGTNEKLFF. CDR3 coding DNA: TGCGCCAGCAGCTTGGAGGGGATGATCGGGACTAATGAAAAATTGTTTTTT. This chain uses TRBV5-1 with TRBJ1-4; TRBD1 is a possible D gene (5 bases). Germline V gives CDR1 SGHRS, CDR2 YFSETQ. The CDR3 sequence is 17 residues long.

The V call is TRBV11-2, the J call TRBJ2-2, with D possibly being TRBD1 (7 bases). Germline V CDR1 and CDR2: SGHAT, FQNNGV. The CDR3 loop spans 16 amino acids. Trimming took off 6 bases at V and 2 bases at J, with 16 bases between the two ends. The chain's CDR3 is CASSRFQGGNTGELFF. The DNA for the CDR3 is TGTGCCAGCAGTAGATTCCAGGGGGGCAACACCGGGGAGCTGTTTTTT.

This clonotype was detected once. An end of the junction does not agree with germline; a read error may underlie this. This chain connects TRBV20-1 to TRBJ2-2; a weak D match, TRBD2 (6 bases). This CDR3 is 14 amino acids long. Germline V gene lookup returns CDR1 DFQATT and CDR2 SNEGSKA (reference sequence). The CDR3 DNA follows: TGCAGTACTAGGGGTCCGGCGGGAACCGGGGAGCTCTTTTTT. Translation gives CSTRGPAGTGELFF.

Note on this clonotype: Germline is not matched at one junction end, which may reflect a read error. The rearrangement uses TRBV11-2 and TRBJ1-6, with unresolved D. The V gene's germline CDR1 is SGHAT and CDR2 FQNNGV. This CDR3 has 15 residues. The CDR3 sequence is CTSSLDPGPYSPHHF. CDR3 sequence (DNA): TGTACCAGCAGCTTAGATCCTGGACCCTATTCACCCCACCACTTT.

This clonotype was counted once. A junction end diverges from the germline sequence, so it may reflect a read error. The chain couples TRBV29-1 to TRBJ2-7; D may be TRBD2 (5 bases). Germline values: CDR1 SQVTM, CDR2 ANQGSEA. This CDR3 is built from 12 residues. CDR3 region: CSVDSSPGAQYF. CDR3 nucleotide sequence: TGTAGCGTTGATTCCAGCCCGGGCGCGCAGTACTTC.

Ten or more counts support this clonotype. The rearrangement joins TRBV6-2 or TRBV6-3 to TRBJ2-3; D gene ambiguous. Germline V lookup: CDR1 MNHEY, CDR2 SVGEGT. The CDR3 sequence is 14 residues long. Deletions cut 5 bases from V and 2 bases from J, with 11 bases between. In DNA form, the CDR3 reads TGTGCCAGCAGTGGGCTCGGACCCACAGATACGCAGTATTTT. Amino acids: CASSGLGPTDTQYF.

This clonotype was picked up many times. The rearrangement joins TRBV5-1 to TRBJ1-1, with 10 bases aligning to TRBD1. The CDR3 contains 16 residues. Germline lookup yields CDR1 SGHRS and CDR2 YFSETQ. Trimming at V came to 0 bases and at J to 3 bases, leaving 5 bases not matched to a gene. This CDR3 reads CASSLGHGTGDTEAFF. The CDR3 DNA sequence: TGCGCCAGCAGCTTGGGACATGGGACAGGGGACACTGAAGCTTTCTTT.

A remark on this clonotype: Likely a read error: the CDR3 ends without its conserved phenylalanine or tryptophan. This sequence joins TRBV5-8 and TRBJ1-6; 7 nucleotides align to TRBD1. CDR3 length equals 17 residues. Trimming cost V 4 bases and J 4 bases; bases outside gene matches: 11. Germline V gene sequence: CDR1 SGHTS, CDR2 YDEGEE. CDR3 sequence reads: CASSPPGGGFYNSPLHL. CDR3 bases: TGTGCCAGCAGCCCGCCTGGAGGGGGCTTTTATAATTCACCCCTCCACTTA.

About this clonotype itself: A read error may produce the germline difference seen at one junction end. V is TRBV6-5 and J is TRBJ2-2; 9 bases agree with TRBD2. The V gene's germline CDR1 is MNHEY and CDR2 SVGAGI. The CDR3 has 15 amino acids. As DNA, the CDR3 is TGTGCCAGCAGGCGGGAGGGCTTATGCACCAGGGAGCTGTTTTTT. This translates into CASRREGLCTRELFF.

As for this clonotype: The final CDR3 position lacks the conserved phenylalanine or tryptophan, pointing to a likely read error. The rearrangement links TRBV12-3 or TRBV12-4 to TRBJ2-1; the D is unclear. V was shortened by 7 bases and J by 10 bases, with 11 bases between the two germline ends. This CDR3 has 11 residues. This CDR3 reads CASTVVGEQFS. The CDR3 DNA follows: TGTGCCAGCACCGTAGTGGGGGAGCAGTTCTCC.

This chain joins TRBV6-1 and TRBJ2-3, with D possibly matching TRBD2 (7 bases). The germline V gene has CDR1 MNHNS and CDR2 SASEGT. The V end was cut by 3 bases, the J end by 8 bases, with 21 bases between. CDR3 length: 16 residues. CDR3 sequence reads: CASSETLGGGRVTQYF. For the CDR3, the DNA is TGTGCCAGCAGTGAGACTTTAGGGGGAGGGCGCGTTACGCAGTATTTT.

The gene calls are TRBV4-1 and TRBJ1-5; D is uncertain. The J call may be wrong; the DNA end is better matched by TRBJ2-3. Germline CDR1 reads MGHRA; CDR2 reads YSYEKL. The CDR3 has 15 amino acids. CDR3 bases: TGCGCCAGCAGCCAAGACAGTGGAGCCAATCAGCCCCAGTATTTT. It yields the protein CASSQDSGANQPQYF.

This clonotype was recorded many times. The rearrangement uses TRBV6-1 and TRBJ2-5; TRBD2 matches at 9 bases. CDR1 is MNHNS and CDR2 is SASEGT in the germline V gene. The V gene end was trimmed by 7 bases and the J gene end by 4 bases; junction bases not matched to a gene: 7. The CDR3 is 14 amino acids. Here the CDR3 reads CASKILAGAETQYF. Written as DNA, the CDR3 is TGTGCCAGCAAAATACTAGCGGGTGCAGAGACCCAGTACTTC.

In regard to this clonotype: The junction differs from germline at one of its ends, possibly a read error. This rearrangement joins TRBV11-2 to TRBJ2-3; D possibly corresponds to TRBD2 (6 bases). CDR3 length: 15 residues. Germline-derived CDR1 and CDR2 are SGHAT and FQNNGV. The CDR3 reads CPSSLGPPGDHTQYF. CDR3 bases: TGTCCCAGTAGCTTAGGACCCCCGGGGGACCATACGCAGTATTTT.

This chain uses TRBV11-1 with TRBJ2-1; 13 bases align to TRBD2. Germline trimming cut 10 bases from V and 12 bases from J; bases unmatched to any gene: 12. The CDR3 loop spans 14 amino acids. Germline CDR1 and CDR2: SGHAT and FQDESV (reference sequence). The CDR3 nucleotides read TGTGCCACCGGCTCAGGACTAGCGGGAGAGTTGCAGTTCTTC. This gives the protein CATGSGLAGELQFF.

The J gene is TRBJ1-1, the V gene TRBV6-1; D unclear. The CDR3 runs to 13 residues. Per germline, CDR1 MNHNS and CDR2 SASEGT. V was shortened by 3 bases and J by 3 bases, with 8 bases between the two germline ends. CDR3: CASSEGIYTEAFF. For the CDR3, the DNA is TGTGCCAGCAGTGAGGGAATATACACTGAAGCTTTCTTT.

The chain uses TRBV4-2 and TRBJ2-3, with a tentative D call TRBD2 (5 bases). Trimming stripped 3 bases from V and 6 bases from J, with 10 bases between. Germline V gene lookup returns CDR1 LGHNA and CDR2 YNFKEQ. The CDR3 covers 13 residues. CDR3 nucleotide sequence: TGTGCCAGCAGCCATGAGGGTCCCGATACGCAGTATTTT. Its protein product is CASSHEGPDTQYF.

Worth noting for this clonotype: A junction boundary mismatches the germline segment, possibly from a read error. V and J are TRBV29-1 and TRBJ1-3; possibly TRBD1 for D (6 bases). CDR1 is SQVTM, CDR2 ANQGSEA, per germline. The CDR3 totals 13 residues. DNA of the CDR3: TGCAGCGATGATTCCGGGGGCGGAAACATCATATATTTT. It encodes CSDDSGGGNIIYF.

Comments on this clonotype: At one end the junction does not follow the germline gene, possibly because of a read error. The chain combines TRBV6-4 with TRBJ2-3, with 7 bases matching TRBD2. The CDR3 length is 15 residues. Germline CDR1 and CDR2: MRHNA and SNTAGT. CDR3: CDSSDSTGGADTQYF. The CDR3 DNA is TGTGACAGCAGTGACTCCACGGGAGGAGCAGATACGCAGTATTTT.

In the case of this clonotype: The CDR3 carries no conserved terminal phenylalanine or tryptophan, so it likely arises from a read error. V gene TRBV11-2 combines with J gene TRBJ2-1; 12 bases fit TRBD2. The V and J ends lost 1 base and 8 bases, in that order; junction bases with no gene match: 9. The germline V gene has CDR1 SGHAT and CDR2 FQNNGV. CDR3 size: 17 residues. DNA for the CDR3: TGTGCCAGCAGCTTAGTGCCTAGCGGGAGGGCCACCCATGAGCAGTTCTGC. Translated, it gives CASSLVPSGRATHEQFC.

On this clonotype itself: Being one base from a much bigger clone, this may be a read error. The chain joins TRBV5-1 to TRBJ1-1; D unclear. This CDR3 region has 13 residues. Germline V gene lookup returns CDR1 SGHRS and CDR2 YFSETQ. Trimming took 8 bases from V and 4 from J, leaving 15 bases between them. CDR3 bases: TGCGCCAGTAAAGACGCCCCGAGCACTGAAGCTTTCTTT. It encodes CASKDAPSTEAFF.

The rearrangement uses TRBV11-2 and TRBJ1-1; tentatively, D is TRBD1 (5 bases). The V end lost 11 bases, the J end lost 5 bases, and 21 bases lay between the germline ends. The germline gives CDR1 SGHAT, CDR2 FQNNGV. The CDR3 is made up of 14 amino acids. The CDR3, as DNA: TGTGCCGACAGCTTGCTAATGCCGGGAACTGAAGCTTTCTTT. This translates into CADSLLMPGTEAFF.

Comments on this clonotype: Germline and junction disagree at one end, which may indicate a read error. This chain joins TRBV20-1 and TRBJ2-3; D may match TRBD1 or TRBD2 (5 bases each). The CDR3 loop spans 15 amino acids. The germline gives CDR1 DFQATT, CDR2 SNEGSKA (reference sequence). CDR3 residues: CNAQKRLGETDMQYF. The CDR3 nucleotides read TGCAATGCCCAGAAAAGGTTGGGAGAGACAGATATGCAGTATTTT.

V and J are TRBV5-1 and TRBJ2-2, with 10 positions matching TRBD2. CDR1 is SGHRS and CDR2 is YFSETQ in the germline V gene. CDR3 length: 16 residues. The CDR3 region has the DNA TGCACCAACAGCTTGCTGACTAGCGGGTTGGTCGGGGAGCTGTTTTTT. It is translated as CTNSLLTSGLVGELFF.

V and J are TRBV6-5 and TRBJ2-1; possibly TRBD2 for D (6 bases). The V gene lost 6 bases and the J gene lost 4 bases, with 16 bases spanning the gap. In germline, CDR1 is MNHEY, CDR2 SVGAGI. This CDR3 is 15 amino acids long. Here the CDR3 DNA reads TGTGCCAGCAGGCCTAGCGTGGCCGCTTACAATGAGCAGTTCTTC. Encoded protein: CASRPSVAAYNEQFF.

Of note for this clonotype: One junction end disagrees with the germline gene, perhaps due to a read error. The chain carries TRBV11-3 and TRBJ2-2; D is possibly TRBD2 (6 bases). Germline CDR1 and CDR2: SGHNT and YENEEA. This CDR3 is 14 amino acids long. Here the CDR3 reads CAGSLTRGTGELFF. CDR3 bases: TGTGCCGGCAGCCTAACGCGGGGCACCGGGGAGCTGTTTTTT.

For this clonotype: One end of the junction varies from germline; a read error may be responsible. The chain joins TRBV4-2 to TRBJ2-1; tentative D call: TRBD2 (6 bases). Germline V gene sequence: CDR1 LGHNA, CDR2 YNFKEQ. This CDR3 region has 16 residues. The CDR3, as DNA: TGTGCCAGTAGCCAAGAAGAGACTAGTTGCTACAATGAGCAGTTCTTC. Translated: CASSQEETSCYNEQFF.

This rearrangement joins TRBV21-1 to TRBJ2-5. TRBV21-1 is deemed a pseudogene. The CDR3 spans 15 residues. The CDR3 loop reads CASSKEAGMGETQYF. CDR3 nucleotides: TGTGCCAGCAGCAAAGAAGCCGGAATGGGGGAGACCCAGTACTTC.

This rearrangement joins TRBV2 to TRBJ2-5, with TRBD2 as a possible D gene (6 bases). V lost 9 bases to trimming and J lost 1 base, with 12 bases between them. Per the germline V gene, CDR1 is SNHLY and CDR2 is FYNNEI. The length of the CDR3 is 13 residues. This CDR3 reads CASGGVFQETQYF. The CDR3 DNA sequence: TGTGCCAGTGGCGGGGTTTTCCAAGAGACCCAGTACTTC. The full variable domain, with the rest looked up from reference TRBV2 and TRBJ2-5, is EPEVTQTPSHQVTQMGQEVILRCVPISNHLYFYWYRQILGQKVEFLVSFYNNEISEKSEIFDDQFSVERPDGSNFTLKIRSTKLEDSAMYFCASGGVFQETQYFGPGTRLLVL.

A word on this clonotype: Here the CDR3 omits its conserved ending phenylalanine or tryptophan, so a read error is the likely source. The chain links TRBV10-3 to TRBJ1-1; no clear D. CDR3 length: 13 residues. Germline values: CDR1 ENHRY, CDR2 SYGVKD. CDR3 DNA sequence: TGTGCAGTCTCCCCCGGGCAAGCCCTTGAAGCTTTCTTA. Protein product: CAVSPGQALEAFL.

This chain connects TRBV11-2 to TRBJ1-2, with 10 positions matching TRBD1. This CDR3 is built from 13 residues. The germline V gene encodes CDR1 SGHAT and CDR2 FQNNGV. V was clipped by 5 bases and J by 9 bases; unmatched bases: 6. The CDR3 here is CASSMDRGDCYTF. Here the CDR3 DNA reads TGTGCCAGCAGCATGGACAGGGGGGATTGCTACACCTTC.

To note about this clonotype: The CDR3 end shows no conserved phenylalanine or tryptophan, and so a read error is likely. The limits of the CDR3 on the DNA are not certain, so only TCRdb's listed CDR3 is given. V is TRBV4-2 and J is TRBJ2-5; the D call of TRBD2 is as the table states it, not checked on the DNA. With termini counted, the CDR3 has 15 amino acids. Per the germline V gene, CDR1 is LGHNA and CDR2 is YNFKEQ. CDR3 residues: CASSQVPGGQETRYS.